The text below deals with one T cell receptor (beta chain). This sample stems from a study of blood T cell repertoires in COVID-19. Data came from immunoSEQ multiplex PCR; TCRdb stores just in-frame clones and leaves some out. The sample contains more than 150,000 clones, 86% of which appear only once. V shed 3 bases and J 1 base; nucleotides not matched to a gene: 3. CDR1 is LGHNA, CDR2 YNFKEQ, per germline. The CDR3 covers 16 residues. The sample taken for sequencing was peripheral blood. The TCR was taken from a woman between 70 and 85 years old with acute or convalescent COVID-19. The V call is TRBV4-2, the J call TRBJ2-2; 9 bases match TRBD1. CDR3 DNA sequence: TGTGCCAGCAGCCATACAGGGGGCGTGAACACCGGGGAGCTGTTTTTT. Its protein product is CASSHTGGVNTGELFF.